Below are 7 T cell receptor beta chains sequenced from a single sample in a study of T-cell reconstitution after alpha-beta-depleted transplantation in children. For TCRbeta, the library was prepared with unique molecular identifiers. TCRdb reprocessed the PCR reads with MiXCR, giving one entry per CDR3 protein. The sample lists 600,000 to 700,000 distinct CDR3 sequences; roughly 13% were seen once. The sample was PBMCs, taken before TCRalphabeta/CD19-depleted stem cell transplant. The origin of the receptors is a girl aged 2-15 years with congenital amegakaryocytic thrombocytopenia, due to receive a stem cell transplant.

This clonotype appeared many times. J is TRBJ2-1 and V is TRBV29-1; maybe TRBD1 (6 bases). Trimming took 7 bases from V and 2 from J, leaving 9 bases between them. Germline CDR1 reads SQVTM; CDR2 reads ANQGSEA. The CDR3 covers 12 residues. CDR3: CSGGQTYNEQFF. As DNA, the CDR3 is TGCAGCGGTGGACAGACCTACAATGAGCAGTTCTTC.

About this clonotype itself: A clone one base away is much larger, so this may be a read error. This sequence joins TRBV29-1 and TRBJ2-5, with D unclear. Per the germline V gene, CDR1 is SQVTM and CDR2 is ANQGSEA. The CDR3 spans 16 residues. As DNA, the CDR3 is TGCAGCGTTGAAAGGGCCAGTGGCAGGCATGGAGAGACCCACTACTTC. Translation: CSVERASGRHGETHYF.

This clonotype was found a few times. This chain joins TRBV20-1 and TRBJ2-7; D is uncertain. Trimming left V 0 bases short and J 2 bases short, with 14 bases between. The CDR3 sequence is 15 residues long. In germline, CDR1 is DFQATT, CDR2 SNEGSKA (reference sequence). CDR3 residues: CSARDQSWLPYEQYF. The CDR3 DNA reads as TGCAGTGCTAGAGATCAGTCGTGGCTACCCTACGAGCAGTACTTC.

This sequence joins TRBV20-1 and TRBJ1-1; no definite D call. Germline CDR1 DFQATT, CDR2 SNEGSKA (reference sequence). With 8 bases removed from V and 3 bases from J, the gap between germline ends came to 10 bases. The CDR3 runs 11 residues. The CDR3 nucleotides read TGCAGTACATCCTGGGACACTGAAGCTTTCTTT. Encoded protein: CSTSWDTEAFF.

As for this clonotype: A read error may account for a junction end that differs from germline. The chain employs TRBV4-2 and TRBJ2-1; 9 bases are shared with TRBD2. The CDR3 runs 15 residues. Germline loops: CDR1 LGHNA, CDR2 YNFKEQ. The CDR3 DNA follows: TGTACCAGCAGCCAAGACGCGGGAGGGTACAATGAGCAGTTCTTC. It codes for CTSSQDAGGYNEQFF.

This clonotype was observed a handful of times. This chain uses TRBV4-1 with TRBJ1-2, with 9 nucleotides matching TRBD1. CDR3 length: 14 residues. The V segment lost 2 bases and the J segment 8 bases; nucleotides outside the gene matches: 6. CDR1 is MGHRA and CDR2 is YSYEKL in the germline V gene. CDR3 protein: CASSQPGQGRGYTF. In DNA form, the CDR3 reads TGCGCCAGCAGCCAACCGGGACAGGGACGCGGCTACACCTTC.

This clonotype was found many times. The chain joins TRBV12-3 or TRBV12-4 to TRBJ2-7; 9 bases align to TRBD1. The V gene end was trimmed by 7 bases and the J gene end by 8 bases; junction bases not matched to a gene: 6. This CDR3 is 12 amino acids long. This CDR3 reads CASTTDRGKQYF. CDR3 coding DNA: TGTGCCAGCACCACAGACAGGGGGAAGCAGTACTTC.